Listed here are 20 T cell receptor beta chains from one sample, sequenced in a study of blood T cell repertoires in COVID-19. TCRdb keeps only in-frame clones here, not all; method: immunoSEQ multiplex PCR. The sample yields 200,000 to 250,000 clones, about 90% seen once. The material sequenced was peripheral blood. These receptor sequences come from a woman aged 60 to 75 with acute or convalescent COVID-19.

The gene calls are TRBV19 and TRBJ1-5, with TRBD1 matching 10 bases. With 6 bases clipped from V and 3 bases from J, the junction kept 5 bases outside the gene matches. This CDR3 spans 15 amino acids. Germline CDR1 LNHDA, CDR2 SQIVND (reference sequence). CDR3 sequence (DNA): TGTGCCAGTAGAAGGACAGGGGGTTACAATCAGCCCCAGCATTTT. Its translation: CASRRTGGYNQPQHF.

The chain recombines TRBV30 with TRBJ1-2; the match to TRBD1 covers 8 bases. Germline V lookup: CDR1 GTSNPN, CDR2 SVGIG (reference sequence). This CDR3 contains 11 residues. The V and J ends lost 5 bases and 8 bases, in that order; junction bases with no gene match: 4. The CDR3 region is CAWEQGGGYTF. In nucleotides, the CDR3 is TGTGCCTGGGAACAGGGGGGAGGCTACACCTTC.

The chain couples TRBV27 to TRBJ2-5; TRBD2 aligns across 14 bases. This CDR3 has 18 residues. The germline CDR1 and CDR2 sequences are MNHEY and SMNVEV (reference sequence). The V segment lost 2 bases and the J segment 0 bases; nucleotides outside the gene matches: 5. CDR3 sequence: CASSLGVTSGRDQETQYF. The CDR3 bases are TGTGCCAGCAGTTTAGGGGTGACTAGCGGGAGGGACCAAGAGACCCAGTACTTC.

J is TRBJ2-1 and V is TRBV20-1, with no clear D. The germline V gene has CDR1 DFQATT and CDR2 SNEGSKA (reference sequence). The CDR3 is 14 amino acids. Trimming left V 3 bases short and J 0 bases short, with 9 bases between. The CDR3 protein is CSASRFSSYNEQFF. The CDR3 DNA follows: TGCAGTGCTAGTCGCTTTAGCTCCTACAATGAGCAGTTCTTC.

This clone was seen ten or more times. The chain recombines TRBV6-2 or TRBV6-3 with TRBJ2-1; TRBD2 matches at 7 bases. This CDR3 spans 14 amino acids. Germline V gene data show CDR1 as MNHEY and CDR2 as SVGEGT. J gave up 7 bases and V 0 bases, and 3 bases lay outside the gene matches. The CDR3 here is CASSYSGGGNEQFF. The CDR3, as DNA: TGTGCCAGCAGTTACTCAGGCGGGGGAAATGAGCAGTTCTTC.

The chain uses TRBV18 and TRBJ2-2, with 14 nucleotides matching TRBD2. The CDR3 spans 18 residues. V lost 6 bases, J lost 0 bases, and 6 bases stayed unmatched. The germline gives CDR1 KGHSH, CDR2 LQKENI. The CDR3 DNA is TGTGCCAGCTCTCGTGGGACTAGCGGGAGTTCGAACACCGGGGAGCTGTTTTTT. This translates into CASSRGTSGSSNTGELFF.

This clone was found once. The chain carries TRBV5-6 and TRBJ1-3; D not certain. CDR3 length: 15 amino acids. Germline V gene sequence: CDR1 SGHDT, CDR2 YYEEEE. V shed 0 bases and J shed 0 bases, with 7 bases lying between them. The DNA of the CDR3 is TGTGCCAGCAGCTTGGGCGGGGACTCTGGAAACACCATATATTTT. Protein sequence: CASSLGGDSGNTIYF.

V gene TRBV4-3 combines with J gene TRBJ1-3, with D tentatively TRBD1 (5 bases). CDR1 and CDR2 (germline): LGHNA, YSLEER. Trimming took off 4 bases at V and 4 bases at J, with 11 bases between the two ends. CDR3 length: 14 residues. The CDR3 DNA is TGCGCCAGCAGCCCGAAAAGGACAGGAAACACCATATATTTT. Its translation is CASSPKRTGNTIYF.

The genes are TRBV18 and TRBJ2-2; D is unresolved. Germline values: CDR1 KGHSH, CDR2 LQKENI. Trimming removed 6 bases at V and 0 bases at J, with 8 bases between. This CDR3 comprises 14 residues. CDR3 DNA: TGTGCCAGCTCTCAGTCTTCGAACACCGGGGAGCTGTTTTTT. It codes for CASSQSSNTGELFF.

This CDR3 reads CASSAPTGVNTEAFF. DNA of the CDR3: TGTGCCAGCAGTGCTCCGACAGGGGTGAACACTGAAGCTTTCTTT. This sequence joins TRBV2 and TRBJ1-1; 8 nucleotides match TRBD1. J lost 0 bases, V lost 4 bases, and 4 bases had no gene match. Germline V lookup: CDR1 SNHLY, CDR2 FYNNEI. CDR3 size: 15 residues.

This sequence joins TRBV19 and TRBJ1-2, with 12 positions matching TRBD1. The CDR3 runs 16 residues. Trimming removed 0 bases from V and 8 bases from J; junction bases left unmatched: 7. Per the germline V gene, CDR1 is LNHDA and CDR2 is SQIVND (reference sequence). In DNA form, the CDR3 reads TGTGCCAGTAGTATAGAGATTGGGACAGGGGGCCTGGGCTACACCTTC. Its translation: CASSIEIGTGGLGYTF.

As DNA, the CDR3 is TGTGCCAGCAGCTGGATCACAGGGGGGTCCTACGAGCAGTACTTC. Translating gives CASSWITGGSYEQYF. The chain is built from TRBV5-5 and TRBJ2-7; 8 bases line up with TRBD1. The junction had 6 bases not matched to a gene; V was cut back by 3 bases and J by 1 base. The germline V gene encodes CDR1 SGHKS and CDR2 YYEKEE (reference sequence). The CDR3 spans 15 residues.

The chain joins TRBV6-5 to TRBJ1-2; D gene uncertain. CDR1 and CDR2 (germline): MNHEY, SVGAGI. CDR3 size: 13 residues. Trimming removed 0 bases from V and 4 bases from J, with 6 bases in between. The CDR3 DNA sequence: TGTGCCAGCAGTTACTCAGGAGTCTATGGCTACACCTTC. It translates to CASSYSGVYGYTF.

This chain links TRBV30 with TRBJ1-2, with 11 bases identical to TRBD1. V shed 8 bases and J 4 bases; nucleotides not matched to a gene: 9. This CDR3 spans 14 amino acids. Germline V gene data show CDR1 as GTSNPN and CDR2 as SVGIG (reference sequence). The CDR3 loop is CAGWDRGRGYGYTF. In nucleotides, the CDR3 is TGTGCCGGATGGGACAGGGGGAGAGGCTATGGCTACACCTTC.

The rearrangement joins TRBV18 to TRBJ1-4; 10 bases fit TRBD1. J lost 2 bases, V lost 3 bases, and 3 bases had no gene match. The germline CDR1 and CDR2 sequences are KGHSH and LQKENI. The CDR3 has 16 residues. CDR3 residues: CASSPGQGRTNEKLFF. The CDR3 DNA reads as TGTGCCAGCTCACCGGGACAGGGGAGGACTAATGAAAAACTGTTTTTT.

The chain employs TRBV4-1 and TRBJ2-2; a weak D match, TRBD2 (5 bases). V lost 0 bases and J lost 8, with 13 bases in between. Per the germline V gene, CDR1 is MGHRA and CDR2 is YSYEKL. This CDR3 is 15 amino acids long. The CDR3 DNA is TGCGCCAGCAGCCAAGAGAGGGCGCCCCAAGGGGAGCTGTTTTTT. The encoded protein is CASSQERAPQGELFF.

V gene TRBV3-1 (or the pseudogene TRBV3-2) combines with J gene TRBJ1-2, with a possible D match to TRBD1 (6 bases). Germline loops: CDR1 LGHDT, CDR2 YNNKEL (reference sequence). V lost 4 bases and J 4 bases, leaving 16 bases between the germline ends. The CDR3 runs to 15 residues. This chain's CDR3 is CASSLMPGASYGYTF. The CDR3 bases are TGTGCCAGCAGCCTTATGCCAGGGGCTTCCTATGGCTACACCTTC.

The chain is built from TRBV7-6 and TRBJ2-7; tentative D call: TRBD2 (6 bases). The CDR3 is 14 amino acids. The ends were cut back, 3 bases at V and 0 bases at J, with 9 bases in the middle. Germline V gene data show CDR1 as SGHVS and CDR2 as FNYEAQ. The DNA of the CDR3 is TGTGCCAGCAGCTTGATGACTAGCTCCTACGAGCAGTACTTC. This encodes CASSLMTSSYEQYF.

The V gene is TRBV24-1, the J gene TRBJ1-5; unclear D gene. V lost 7 bases to trimming and J lost 4 bases, with 4 bases between them. Per the germline V gene, CDR1 is KGHDR and CDR2 is SFDVKD. The CDR3 length is 11 residues. The CDR3 sequence: CATSLNQPQHF. CDR3 in DNA: TGTGCCACCAGCTTAAATCAGCCCCAGCATTTT.

The chain recombines TRBV19 with TRBJ1-2, with 7 bases identical to TRBD1. Trimming cost V 6 bases and J 7 bases; bases outside gene matches: 11. This CDR3 spans 14 amino acids. The V gene's germline CDR1 is LNHDA and CDR2 SQIVND (reference sequence). The chain's CDR3 is CASRPTGARLGYTF. CDR3 DNA sequence: TGTGCCAGTAGGCCAACAGGGGCGCGTCTTGGCTACACCTTC.